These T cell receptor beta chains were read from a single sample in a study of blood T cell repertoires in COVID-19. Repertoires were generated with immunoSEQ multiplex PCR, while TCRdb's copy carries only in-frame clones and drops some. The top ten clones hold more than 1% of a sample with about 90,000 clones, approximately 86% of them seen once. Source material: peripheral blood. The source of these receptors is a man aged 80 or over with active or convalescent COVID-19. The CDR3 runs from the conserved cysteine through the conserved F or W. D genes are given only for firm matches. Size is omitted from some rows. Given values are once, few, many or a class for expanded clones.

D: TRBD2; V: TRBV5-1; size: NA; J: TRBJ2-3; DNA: TGCGCCAGCAGGTCCGAGGGAGGGGGCACAGATACGCAGTATTTT; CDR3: CASRSEGGGTDTQYF
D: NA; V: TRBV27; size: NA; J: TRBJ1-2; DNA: TGTGCCAGCAGACCGAATCAGGGGATCTATGGCTACACCTTC; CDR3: CASRPNQGIYGYTF
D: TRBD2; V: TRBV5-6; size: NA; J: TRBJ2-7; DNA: TGTGCCAGCGGGAGGGGAACCTCCTACGAGCAGTACTTC; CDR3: CASGRGTSYEQYF
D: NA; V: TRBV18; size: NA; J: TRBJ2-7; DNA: TGTGCCAGCTCACCTAAGACAGGAGACTACGAGCAGTACTTC; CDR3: CASSPKTGDYEQYF
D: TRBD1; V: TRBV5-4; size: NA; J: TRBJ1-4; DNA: TGTGCCAGCAGTTACGACAGGGCGGATGAAAAACTGTTTTTT; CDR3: CASSYDRADEKLFF
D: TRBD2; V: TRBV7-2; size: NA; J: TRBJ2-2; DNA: TGTGCCAGCAGCATGGGACTAGCTACCACCGGGGAGCTGTTTTTT; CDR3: CASSMGLATTGELFF
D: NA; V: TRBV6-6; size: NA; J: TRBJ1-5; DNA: TGTGCCAGCAGCCGATTTGGACTTACACGCCATAGCAATCAGCCCCAGCATTTT; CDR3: CASSRFGLTRHSNQPQHF
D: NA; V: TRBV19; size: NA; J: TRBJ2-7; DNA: TGTGCCAGTAGTATAGTTCTACTCTCGGAGCAGTACTTC; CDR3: CASSIVLLSEQYF
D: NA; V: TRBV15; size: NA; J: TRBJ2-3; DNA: TGTGCCACCAGCAGAGATAAGGGGTCGCCAGATACGCAGTATTTT; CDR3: CATSRDKGSPDTQYF
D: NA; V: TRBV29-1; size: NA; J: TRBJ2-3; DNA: TGCAGCGTTGAGGGCACTAGCAATAACATGGCAGATACGCAGTATTTT; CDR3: CSVEGTSNNMADTQYF
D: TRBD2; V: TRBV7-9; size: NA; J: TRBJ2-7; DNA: TGTGCCAGCAGCCCGAGACTAGCGGGAGGGATCTACGAGCAGTACTTC; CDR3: CASSPRLAGGIYEQYF
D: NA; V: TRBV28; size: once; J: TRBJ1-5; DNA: TGTGCCAGCACCCCGGTAGAAGATAGCAATCAGCCCCAGCATTTT; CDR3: CASTPVEDSNQPQHF
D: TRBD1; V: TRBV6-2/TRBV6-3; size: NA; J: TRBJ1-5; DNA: TGTGCCAGCAGTCGGACAGGGTCTAGGTATCAGCCCCAGCATTTT; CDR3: CASSRTGSRYQPQHF
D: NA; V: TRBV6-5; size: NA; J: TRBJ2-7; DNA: TGTGCCAGCAGTTACTCTCGACAGGCCTACGAGCAGTACTTC; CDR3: CASSYSRQAYEQYF
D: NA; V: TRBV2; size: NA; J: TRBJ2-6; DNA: TGTGCCAGCAGCCTTGAGTCTGGGGCCAACGTCCTGACTTTC; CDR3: CASSLESGANVLTF
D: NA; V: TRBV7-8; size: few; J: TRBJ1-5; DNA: TGTGCCAGCAGCTTAGATCGGGGATCGCAGCCCCAGCATTTT; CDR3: CASSLDRGSQPQHF
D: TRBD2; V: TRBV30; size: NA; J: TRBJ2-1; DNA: TGTGCCTGGAGGTCGGGGAGGGCCGGCAATGAGCAGTTCTTC; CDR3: CAWRSGRAGNEQFF
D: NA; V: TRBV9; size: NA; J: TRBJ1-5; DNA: TGTGCCAGCAGCGCCACAGGGTTCAATCAGCCCCAGCATTTT; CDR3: CASSATGFNQPQHF
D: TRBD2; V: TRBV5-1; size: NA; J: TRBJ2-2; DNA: TGCGCCAGCAGCTTGATAGCGGGGAACACCGGGGAGCTGTTTTTT; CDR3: CASSLIAGNTGELFF
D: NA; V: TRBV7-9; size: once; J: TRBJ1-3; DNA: TGTGCCAGCAGCTTAAGTGAACCACTCTCTGGAAACACCATATATTTT; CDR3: CASSLSEPLSGNTIYF
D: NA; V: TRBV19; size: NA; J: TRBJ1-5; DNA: TGTGCCAGTAGTATACCCTATAGCAATCAGCCCCAGCATTTT; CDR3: CASSIPYSNQPQHF
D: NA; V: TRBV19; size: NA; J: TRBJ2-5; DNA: TGTGCCAGTAGTGCCACAGGGTCGGAGACCCAGTACTTC; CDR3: CASSATGSETQYF
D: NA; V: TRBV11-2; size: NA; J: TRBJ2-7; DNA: TGTGCCAGCAGGTCACTAGGGACCTACGAGCAGTACTTC; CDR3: CASRSLGTYEQYF
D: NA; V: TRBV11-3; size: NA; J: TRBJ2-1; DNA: TGTGCCAGCAGCTTAGTCTCCCGGGTGGGTGAGCAGTTCTTC; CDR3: CASSLVSRVGEQFF
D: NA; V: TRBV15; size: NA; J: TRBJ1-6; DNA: TGTGCCACCAGCAGAGAGCAGGGTGGCAATTCACCCCTCCACTTT; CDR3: CATSREQGGNSPLHF
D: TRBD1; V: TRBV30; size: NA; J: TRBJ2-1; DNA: TGTGCCTGGGGAGGACAGGGGACCAATGAGCAGTTCTTC; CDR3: CAWGGQGTNEQFF
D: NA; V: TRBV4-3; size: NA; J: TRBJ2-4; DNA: TGCGCCAGCAGCCAAGACGGACAGAGAGCTCAGTACTTC; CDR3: CASSQDGQRAQYF
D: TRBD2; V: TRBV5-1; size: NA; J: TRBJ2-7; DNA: TGCGCCAGCAGCTTCTCGACTAGCGGGGACTACGAGCAGTACTTC; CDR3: CASSFSTSGDYEQYF
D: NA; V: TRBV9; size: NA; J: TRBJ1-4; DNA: TGTGCCAGCAGCGTATGGGGGAGGACTGATGAAAAACTGTTTTTT; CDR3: CASSVWGRTDEKLFF
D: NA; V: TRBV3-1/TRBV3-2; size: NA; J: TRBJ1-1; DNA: TGTGCCAGCAGCCCCCCGGGGGGGTTGAACACTGAAGCTTTCTTT; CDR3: CASSPPGGLNTEAFF
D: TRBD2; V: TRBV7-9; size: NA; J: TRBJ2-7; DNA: TGTGCCAGCAGCTTAGCGAGCGGGGCCGAGCAGTACTTC; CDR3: CASSLASGAEQYF
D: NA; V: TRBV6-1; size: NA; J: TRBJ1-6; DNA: TGTGCCAGCAGTGTAAATCAGGGGAGCTCCTATAATTCACCCCTCCACTTT; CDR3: CASSVNQGSSYNSPLHF
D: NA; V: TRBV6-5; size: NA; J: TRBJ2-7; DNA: TGTGCCAGCAGTTACTCCGGGACTCATCCCTACGAGCAGTACTTC; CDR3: CASSYSGTHPYEQYF
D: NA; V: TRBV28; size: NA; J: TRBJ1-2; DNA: TGTGCCAGCAGTTCCCTCAGCGGACAGCTGGGTGGCTACACCTTC; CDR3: CASSSLSGQLGGYTF
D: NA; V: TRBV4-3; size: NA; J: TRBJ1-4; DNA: TGCGCCAGCAGCCAAGGGACAGCTAATGAAAAACTGTTTTTT; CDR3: CASSQGTANEKLFF
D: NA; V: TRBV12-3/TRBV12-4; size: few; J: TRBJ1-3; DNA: TGTGCCAGCGGCGGGACGCCCGGAAACACCATATATTTT; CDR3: CASGGTPGNTIYF
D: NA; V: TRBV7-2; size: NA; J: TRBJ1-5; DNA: TGTGCCAGCAGCTTTCGACAATATAGCAATCAGCCCCAGCATTTT; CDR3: CASSFRQYSNQPQHF
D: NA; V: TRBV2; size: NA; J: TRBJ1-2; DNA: TGTGCCAGCAGTGATCGGAAGCAGGGTAACTATGGCTACACCTTC; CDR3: CASSDRKQGNYGYTF
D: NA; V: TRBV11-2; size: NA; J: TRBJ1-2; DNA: TGTGCCAGCAGCTCCCTATGGGGGGACTATGGCTACACCTTC; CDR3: CASSSLWGDYGYTF
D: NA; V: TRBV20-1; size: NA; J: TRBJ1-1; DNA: TGCAGTGTCAAGCAGGGCATGGCTTTCTTT; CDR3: CSVKQGMAFF
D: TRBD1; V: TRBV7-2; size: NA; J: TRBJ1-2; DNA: TGTGCCAGCAGCTGGGACAGCGATTATGGCTACACCTTC; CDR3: CASSWDSDYGYTF
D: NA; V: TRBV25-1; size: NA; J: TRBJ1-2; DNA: TGTGCCAGCAGTGAAGGGGGGGGCAGTGGCTACACCTTC; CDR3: CASSEGGGSGYTF
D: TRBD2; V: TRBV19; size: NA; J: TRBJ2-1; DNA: TGTGCCAGTAGTATAGGTCTTCTAGCGGGTTGGGATGAGCAGTTCTTC; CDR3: CASSIGLLAGWDEQFF
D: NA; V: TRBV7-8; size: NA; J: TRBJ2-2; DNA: TGTGCCAGCAGCTTACAGGACACCGGGGAGCTGTTTTTT; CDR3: CASSLQDTGELFF
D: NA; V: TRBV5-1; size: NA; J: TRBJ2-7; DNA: TGCGCCAGCAGCTTGGCGCTAGGGGGAGTCTACGAGCAGTACTTC; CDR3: CASSLALGGVYEQYF
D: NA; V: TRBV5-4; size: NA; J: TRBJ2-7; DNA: TGTGCCAGCAGCTTGGTCTATTCCGGCGGAAACGAGCAGTACTTC; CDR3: CASSLVYSGGNEQYF
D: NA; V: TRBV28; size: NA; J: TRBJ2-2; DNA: TGTGCCAGCAGTTTGGGGCAAGGGGAGCTGTTTTTT; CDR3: CASSLGQGELFF
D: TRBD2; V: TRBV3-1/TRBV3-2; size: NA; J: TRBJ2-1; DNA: TGTGCCAGCAGCCAAGAGTTTATTAGCGGGAGCTCCTACAATGAGCAGTTCTTC; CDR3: CASSQEFISGSSYNEQFF
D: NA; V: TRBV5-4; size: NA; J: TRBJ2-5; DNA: TGTGCCAGCAGCTTTTTCGGCTCGGGGGCCCAGTACTTC; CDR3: CASSFFGSGAQYF
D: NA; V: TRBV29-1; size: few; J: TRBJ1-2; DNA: TGCAGCGTTTGGAGTCAGACAGCTAACTATGGCTACACCTTC; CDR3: CSVWSQTANYGYTF
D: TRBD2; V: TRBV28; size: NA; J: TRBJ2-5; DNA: TGTGCCAGCAGTTTAGGACTAGCGGGGCTACAAGAGACCCAGTACTTC; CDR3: CASSLGLAGLQETQYF
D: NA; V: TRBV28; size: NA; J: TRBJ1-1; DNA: TGTGCCAGCACCCGATCGGGGACATACACTGAAGCTTTCTTT; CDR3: CASTRSGTYTEAFF
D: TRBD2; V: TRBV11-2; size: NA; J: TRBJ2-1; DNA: TGTGCCAGCAGCTTATTATCAGCGGGAGGGACCTACAATGAGCAGTTCTTC; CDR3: CASSLLSAGGTYNEQFF